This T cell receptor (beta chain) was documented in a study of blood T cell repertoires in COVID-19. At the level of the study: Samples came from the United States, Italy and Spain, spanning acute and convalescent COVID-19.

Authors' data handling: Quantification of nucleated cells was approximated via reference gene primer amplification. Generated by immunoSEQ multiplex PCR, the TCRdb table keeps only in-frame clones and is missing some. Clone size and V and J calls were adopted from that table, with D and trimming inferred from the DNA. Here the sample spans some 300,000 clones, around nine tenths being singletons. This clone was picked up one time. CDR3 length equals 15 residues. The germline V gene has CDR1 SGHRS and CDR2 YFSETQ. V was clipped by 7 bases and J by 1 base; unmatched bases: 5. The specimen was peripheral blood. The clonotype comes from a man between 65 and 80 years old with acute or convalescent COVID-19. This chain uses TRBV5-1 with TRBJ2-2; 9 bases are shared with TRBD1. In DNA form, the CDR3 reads TGCGCCAGCGCCCCGGGACAGGGGAACACCGGGGAGCTGTTTTTT. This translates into CASAPGQGNTGELFF. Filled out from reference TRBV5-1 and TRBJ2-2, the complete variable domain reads KAGVTQTPRYLIKTRGQQVTLSCSPISGHRSVSWYQQTPGQGLQFLFEYFSETQRNKGNFPGRFSGRQFSNSRSEMNVSTLELGDSALYLCASAPGQGNTGELFFGEGSRLTVL.